This T cell receptor (beta chain) emerged from a study of shared clonotypes between healthy human individuals. Generated by immunoSEQ multiplex PCR, the TCRdb table keeps only in-frame clones and is missing some. The data contain a few million clones, over 85% of them singletons. Sequencing input: naive CD4+ T cells from PBMCs. The subset is: CD45RA+ positively selected. This sequence was found in a man in his late teens or twenties in good health. Some clones in this sample may be carry-over from other donors' samples.

CDR3 loop: CASTQRGRDEQYF. DNA of the CDR3: TGTGCCAGCACCCAGAGGGGTAGGGACGAGCAGTACTTC. The J gene is TRBJ2-7, the V gene TRBV28; D may correspond to TRBD1 or TRBD2 (5 bases each). CDR1 and CDR2 from the germline V gene are MDHEN and SYDVKM. The CDR3 is 13 residues long. The V end was cut by 7 bases, the J end by 5 bases, with 15 bases between.